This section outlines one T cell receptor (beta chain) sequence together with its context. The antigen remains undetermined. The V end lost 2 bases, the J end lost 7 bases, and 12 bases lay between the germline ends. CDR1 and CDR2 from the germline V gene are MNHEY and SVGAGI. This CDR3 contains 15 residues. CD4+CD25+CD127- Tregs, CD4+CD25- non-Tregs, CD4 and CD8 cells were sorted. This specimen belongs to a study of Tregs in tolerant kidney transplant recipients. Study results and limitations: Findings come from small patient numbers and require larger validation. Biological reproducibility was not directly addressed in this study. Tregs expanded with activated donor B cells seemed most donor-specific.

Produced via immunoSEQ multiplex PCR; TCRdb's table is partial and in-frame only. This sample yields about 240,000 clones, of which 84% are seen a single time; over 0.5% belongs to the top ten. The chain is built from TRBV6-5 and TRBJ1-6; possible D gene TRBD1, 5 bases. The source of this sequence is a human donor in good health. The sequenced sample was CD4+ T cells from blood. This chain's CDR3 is CASSYVGGLNSPLHF. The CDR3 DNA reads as TGTGCCAGCAGTTACGTCGGGGGACTCAATTCACCCCTCCACTTT.